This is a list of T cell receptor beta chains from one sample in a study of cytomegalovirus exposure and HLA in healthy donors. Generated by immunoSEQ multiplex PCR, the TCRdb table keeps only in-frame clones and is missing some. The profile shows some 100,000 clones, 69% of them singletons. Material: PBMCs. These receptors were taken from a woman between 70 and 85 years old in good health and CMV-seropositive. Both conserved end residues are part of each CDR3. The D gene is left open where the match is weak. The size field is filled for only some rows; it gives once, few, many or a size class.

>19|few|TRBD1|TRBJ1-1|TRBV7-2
TGTGCCAGCAGCTTAGTAAGGGGGTTGACAGGGAGGATGAACACTGAAGCTTTCTTT
CASSLVRGLTGRMNTEAFF
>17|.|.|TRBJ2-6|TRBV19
TGTGCCAGTAGTCAGGAAACAGGGTTACCTGGGGCCAACGTCCTGACTTTC
CASSQETGLPGANVLTF
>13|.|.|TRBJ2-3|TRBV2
TGTGCCAGCAGTGTAAGCCTCGGGGATACGCAGTATTTT
CASSVSLGDTQYF
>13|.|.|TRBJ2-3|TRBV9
TGTGCCAGCTCCGCATTGGCCACAGATACGCAGTATTTT
CASSALATDTQYF
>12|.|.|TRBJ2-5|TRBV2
TGTGCCAGCAGGGAGAACGTGGAGACCCAGTACTTC
CASRENVETQYF
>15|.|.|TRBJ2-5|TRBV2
TGTGCCAGCACCCTCGAGGGAGGCGGCCAAGAGACCCAGTACTTC
CASTLEGGGQETQYF
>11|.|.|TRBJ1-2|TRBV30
TGTGCCTGGAAAATCCTACGTGGCTACACCTTC
CAWKILRGYTF
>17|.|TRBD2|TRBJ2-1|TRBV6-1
TGTGCCAGCAGTGCCCTAGGAGGGACTAGCGGGGGCAATGAGCAGTTCTTC
CASSALGGTSGGNEQFF
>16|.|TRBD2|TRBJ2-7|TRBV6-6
TGTGCCAGCAGTTACTCGCTAGCGGGGGCCTCCTACGAGCAGTACTTC
CASSYSLAGASYEQYF
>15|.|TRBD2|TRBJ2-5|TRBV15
TGTGCCACCAGCGGTAGCGGGGGGTACCAAGAGACCCAGTACTTC
CATSGSGGYQETQYF
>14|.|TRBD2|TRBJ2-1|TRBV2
TGTGCCAGCACGGCGGGAGGCTCCTACAATGAGCAGTTCTTC
CASTAGGSYNEQFF
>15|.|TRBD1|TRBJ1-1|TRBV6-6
TGTGCCAGCAGACAACGGACAGGACTGAACACTGAAGCTTTCTTT
CASRQRTGLNTEAFF
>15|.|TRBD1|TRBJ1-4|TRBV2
TGTGCCAGCAGTGAAGGGGGGACAGGGCTTGAAAAACTGTTTTTT
CASSEGGTGLEKLFF
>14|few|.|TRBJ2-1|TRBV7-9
TGTGCCAGCAGCTTGGGACACTTTTACAATGAGCAGTTCTTC
CASSLGHFYNEQFF
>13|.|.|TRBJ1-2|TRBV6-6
TGTGCCAGCAAGGAGGCCAACTTTTATGGCTACACCTTC
CASKEANFYGYTF
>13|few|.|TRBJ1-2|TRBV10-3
TGTGCCACCCAGATCGGGGGGGTAGAGGGCTACACCTTC
CATQIGGVEGYTF
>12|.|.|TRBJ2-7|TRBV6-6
TGTGCCACTGGGACACTGATCTACGAGCAGTACTTC
CATGTLIYEQYF
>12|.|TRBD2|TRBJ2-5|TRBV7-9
TGTGCCAGCACCGGGGGGAAAGAGACCCAGTACTTC
CASTGGKETQYF
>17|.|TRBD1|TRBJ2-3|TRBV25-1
TGTGCCAGCAGTGGGACAGGGTACGGAACTTGGGCAGATACGCAGTATTTT
CASSGTGYGTWADTQYF
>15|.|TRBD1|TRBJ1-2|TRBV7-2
TGTGCCAGCAGCTTAGCGAGGGGGGACAGGGAAGGCTACACCTTC
CASSLARGDREGYTF
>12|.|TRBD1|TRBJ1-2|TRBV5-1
TGCGCCAGCAGCCCGGGACAGGCTAGCTACACCTTC
CASSPGQASYTF
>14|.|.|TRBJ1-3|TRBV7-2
TGTGCCAGCAGCGTTCTGGCGGGAGGAAACACCATATATTTT
CASSVLAGGNTIYF
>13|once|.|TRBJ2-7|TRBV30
TGTGCCTGTCCCGGGGAAGGAACCCACGAGCAGTACTTC
CACPGEGTHEQYF
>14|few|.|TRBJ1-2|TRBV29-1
TGCAGCGTTGATCGCGGGGTTTCTAACTATGGCTACACCTTC
CSVDRGVSNYGYTF
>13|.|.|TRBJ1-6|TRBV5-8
TGTGCCAGCAGCTTGGCTAATAATTCACCCCTCCACTTT
CASSLANNSPLHF
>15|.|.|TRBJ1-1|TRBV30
TGTGCCGCAGTTATGCAGGGTGGTTTGGGCACTGAAGCTTTCTTT
CAAVMQGGLGTEAFF
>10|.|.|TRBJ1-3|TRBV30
.
CAWAAGTVYF
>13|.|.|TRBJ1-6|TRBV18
TGTGCCAGCTCGCAATCAGGGGAATCACCCCTCCACTTT
CASSQSGESPLHF
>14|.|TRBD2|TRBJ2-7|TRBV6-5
TGTGCCAGCAGTTACTCCGGGGGGTCCTACGAGCAGTACTTC
CASSYSGGSYEQYF
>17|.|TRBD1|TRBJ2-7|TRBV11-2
TGTGCCAGCAGTTTAGGGGACCCGGGACAGAAGTCCTACGAGCAGTACTTC
CASSLGDPGQKSYEQYF
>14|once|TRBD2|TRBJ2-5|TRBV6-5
TGTGCCAGCAGTTCGGGACTAGCGGCTCCCTTTGGGTACTTC
CASSSGLAAPFGYF
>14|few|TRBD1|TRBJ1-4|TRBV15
TGTGCCACCACGAGGGACAGGGTCCATGAAAAACTGTTTTTT
CATTRDRVHEKLFF
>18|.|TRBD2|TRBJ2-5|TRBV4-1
TGCGCCAGCAGCCGCCAGGAAGGACTAGCGGGGGGCCAAGAGACCCAGTACTTC
CASSRQEGLAGGQETQYF
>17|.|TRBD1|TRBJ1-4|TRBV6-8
TGTGCCAACAAGGAGACAGGGAGGAAAAGAACTAATGAAAAACTGTTTTTT
CANKETGRKRTNEKLFF
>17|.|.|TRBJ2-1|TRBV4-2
TGTGCCAGCAGCCAAGTTGGTAGCGGAACCCCTCGCAATGAGCAGTTCTTC
CASSQVGSGTPRNEQFF
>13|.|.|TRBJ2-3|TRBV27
TGTGCCAGCAGTTTAACGAACTTGCATGGGCAGTATTTT
CASSLTNLHGQYF
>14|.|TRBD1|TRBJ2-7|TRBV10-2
TGCGCCAGCAGTAAGGGGACAGGGTATGGCGAGCAGTACTTC
CASSKGTGYGEQYF
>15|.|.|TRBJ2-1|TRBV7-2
TGTGCCAGCAGCTCAAGCGGACAGATCTACAATGAGCAGTTCTTC
CASSSSGQIYNEQFF
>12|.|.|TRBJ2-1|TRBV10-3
TGTGCCATCAGTGTAGGGGGCAATGAGCAGTTCTTC
CAISVGGNEQFF
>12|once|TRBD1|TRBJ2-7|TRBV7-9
TGTGCCAGCAGCTTGACAGGGATCGAGCAGTACTTC
CASSLTGIEQYF
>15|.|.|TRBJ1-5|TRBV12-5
TGTGCTAGTGGTTTGGTACTTGGAGGCAATCAGCCCCAGCATTTT
CASGLVLGGNQPQHF
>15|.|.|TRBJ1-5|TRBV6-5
TGTGCCAGCAGTTACTCGATACAGGGAGAAGGGCCCCAGCATTTT
CASSYSIQGEGPQHF
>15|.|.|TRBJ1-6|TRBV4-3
TGCGCCAGCAGCCAAGAACTCTCCTATAATTCACCCCTCCACTTT
CASSQELSYNSPLHF
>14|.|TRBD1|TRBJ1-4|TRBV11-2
TGTGCCAGCAGCTTCGGCCAGGGGGGCGAAAAACTGTTTTTT
CASSFGQGGEKLFF
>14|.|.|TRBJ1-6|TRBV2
TGTGCCAGCGGAACGGCAGGTGGGAATTCACCCCTCCACTTT
CASGTAGGNSPLHF
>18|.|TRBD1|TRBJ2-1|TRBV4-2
TGTGCCAGCAGCCAAGACTTTTATACCGGGACAGTCTACAATGAGCAGTTCTTC
CASSQDFYTGTVYNEQFF
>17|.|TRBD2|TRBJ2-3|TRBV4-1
TGCGCCAGCAGCCAAGATAGGGTAGGACTAGACCCAGATATGCAGTATTTT
CASSQDRVGLDPDMQYF
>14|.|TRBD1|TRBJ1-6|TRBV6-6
TGTGCCAGCAGTCCAGGGGGACTTAATTCACCCCTCCACTTT
CASSPGGLNSPLHF
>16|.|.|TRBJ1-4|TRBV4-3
TGCGCCAGCAGCCTCGGGACTCTAAATGGGAATGAAAAACTGTTTTTT
CASSLGTLNGNEKLFF
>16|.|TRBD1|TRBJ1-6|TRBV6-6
TGTGCCAGCCAATTAGGACAGGGTTCCCTAAATTCACCCCTCCACTTT
CASQLGQGSLNSPLHF
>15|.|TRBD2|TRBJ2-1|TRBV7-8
TGTGCCAGCAGCTCAAGCGGGGGGGCCCTGGATGAGCAGTTCTTC
CASSSSGGALDEQFF
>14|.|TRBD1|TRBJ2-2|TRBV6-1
TGTGCCAGCTTCAGGGGGCCCAACACCGGGGAGCTGTTTTTT
CASFRGPNTGELFF
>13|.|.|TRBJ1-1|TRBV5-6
TGTGCCAGCAGCCTCGGACATACCACTGAAGCTTTCTTT
CASSLGHTTEAFF
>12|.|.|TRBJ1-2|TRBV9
TGTGCCAGCAGCGCGTCGGACTATGGCTACACCTTC
CASSASDYGYTF
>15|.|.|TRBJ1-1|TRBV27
TGTGCCAGCAGTTTATTCCCCCAGGGAAGGGCTGAAGCTTTCTTT
CASSLFPQGRAEAFF
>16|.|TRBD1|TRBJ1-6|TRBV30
TGTGCCTGGAGAACTACAGGGGCCCTCTATAATTCACCCCTCCACTTT
CAWRTTGALYNSPLHF
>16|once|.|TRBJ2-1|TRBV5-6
TGTGCCAGCAGCCTGGCCTTCGGGACACTAGACAATGAGCAGTTCTTC
CASSLAFGTLDNEQFF
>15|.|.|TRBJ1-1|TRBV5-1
TGCGCCAGCAGCTTGTCTCAGGGTCGGAACACTGAAGCTTTCTTT
CASSLSQGRNTEAFF
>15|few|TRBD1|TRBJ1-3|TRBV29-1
TGCAGCTCACGCCGAGGACAGGGGTCTGGAAACACCATATATTTT
CSSRRGQGSGNTIYF
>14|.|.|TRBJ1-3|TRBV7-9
TGTGCCAGCAGCTCTCCCCTCCCCGGAAACACCATATATTTT
CASSSPLPGNTIYF